The rows below give T cell receptor beta chains drawn from one sample of a study of shared clonotypes between healthy human individuals. Data came from immunoSEQ multiplex PCR; TCRdb stores just in-frame clones and leaves some out. The repertoire holds approximately 1.5 million clones, with 95% to 99% as singletons. The sequencing input was naive CD4+ T cells sorted from blood. These receptors all stem from a man aged 30 to 39 in good health. The CDR3 runs from the conserved cysteine through the conserved F or W. The D gene is left open where the match is weak. Rows give clone size only sometimes, using once, few, many, or a class for an expanded clone.

TRBJ1-1 | TRBV12-5 | . | . | CASGLVRGRNTEAFF | TGTGCTAGTGGTTTGGTACGTGGGAGAAACACTGAAGCTTTCTTT
TRBJ2-6 | TRBV5-4 | . | TRBD1 | CASSLGGAGANVLTF | TGTGCCAGCAGCCTAGGGGGCGCTGGGGCCAACGTCCTGACTTTC
TRBJ2-7 | TRBV10-1 | . | . | CASSDRAKTYEQYF | TGCGCCAGCAGTGACAGGGCAAAAACCTACGAGCAGTACTTC
TRBJ1-2 | TRBV9 | . | TRBD1 | CASSVTPTGDGYTF | TGTGCCAGCAGCGTAACTCCGACAGGGGATGGCTACACCTTC
TRBJ2-7 | TRBV18 | . | . | CASSSTPITFGGPSYEQYF | TGTGCCAGCTCAAGTACACCAATCACCTTCGGCGGACCCTCCTACGAGCAGTACTTC
TRBJ1-3 | TRBV6-5 | once | . | CASSYRTGNTIYF | TGTGCCAGCAGTTACAGGACAGGAAACACCATATATTTT
TRBJ1-4 | TRBV6-6 | . | . | CASSYGRGGEKLFF | TGTGCCAGCAGTTACGGCAGGGGCGGCGAAAAACTGTTTTTT
TRBJ1-1 | TRBV11-3 | . | . | CASSLDTGLEAFF | TGTGCCAGCAGCTTAGATACGGGGCTTGAAGCTTTCTTT
TRBJ1-4 | TRBV25-1 | . | . | CASSGRDMYEKLFF | TGTGCCAGCAGTGGCCGGGACATGTATGAAAAACTGTTTTTT
TRBJ2-7 | TRBV6-5 | . | . | CASSYSRGVTYEQYF | TGTGCCAGCAGTTACTCACGCGGGGTAACCTACGAGCAGTACTTC
TRBJ2-5 | TRBV20-1 | . | . | CSASWETQYF | TGCAGTGCTAGTTGGGAGACCCAGTACTTC
TRBJ2-7 | TRBV18 | . | . | CASSSRVFF | TGTGCCAGCTCAAGCCGGGTTTTCTTC
TRBJ2-7 | TRBV7-8 | . | . | CASTPPGQGGGLFYEQYF | TGTGCCAGCACCCCGCCCGGGCAGGGGGGCGGTTTATTCTACGAGCAGTACTTC
TRBJ2-1 | TRBV7-3 | . | TRBD2 | CASSLTRLAAFDNEQFF | TGTGCCAGCAGTCTTACTCGACTAGCAGCGTTTGACAATGAGCAGTTCTTC
TRBJ2-7 | TRBV7-7 | . | . | CASRGNSGYVSYEQYF | TGTGCTAGCAGGGGAAATAGCGGGTACGTCTCCTACGAGCAGTACTTC
TRBJ1-2 | TRBV28 | . | . | CASRGPGQANNYGYTF | TGTGCCAGCAGGGGCCCCGGGCAGGCAAATAACTATGGCTACACCTTC
TRBJ2-1 | TRBV5-4 | . | . | CASSPLTLDNEQFF | TGTGCCAGCAGCCCCCTTACCTTGGACAATGAGCAGTTCTTC
TRBJ2-1 | TRBV7-3 | . | TRBD2 | CASSSRKTSGVGGGDNEQFF | TGTGCCAGCAGCTCCAGAAAGACTAGCGGGGTCGGCGGAGGGGACAATGAGCAGTTCTTC
TRBJ2-3 | TRBV29-1 | . | TRBD2 | CSVDGGVDTQYF | TGCAGCGTTGATGGGGGGGTAGATACGCAGTATTTT
TRBJ1-4 | TRBV7-9 | . | . | CASSLRGSTNEKLFF | TGTGCCAGCAGCCTAAGGGGATCCACTAATGAAAAACTGTTTTTT
TRBJ2-7 | TRBV18 | . | TRBD1 | CASSPATGVSSYEQYF | TGTGCCAGCTCACCAGCCACAGGGGTTAGCTCCTACGAGCAGTACTTC
TRBJ2-2 | TRBV14 | . | TRBD2 | CASSQVSGRDTGELFF | TGTGCCAGCAGCCAAGTGTCAGGGAGGGACACCGGGGAGCTGTTTTTT
TRBJ2-2 | TRBV9 | . | . | CASSAKTSLGTGELFF | TGTGCCAGCAGCGCAAAGACTAGTCTGGGAACCGGGGAGCTGTTTTTT
TRBJ2-1 | TRBV6-5 | . | . | CASSKGAPTNEQFF | TGTGCCAGCAGTAAGGGAGCCCCCACGAATGAGCAGTTCTTC
TRBJ2-2 | TRBV2 | . | . | CASRAGLRNTGELFF | TGTGCCAGCAGGGCGGGGCTACGGAACACCGGGGAGCTGTTTTTT
TRBJ2-7 | TRBV5-1 | . | . | CASSLARESSYEQYF | TGCGCCAGCAGCTTGGCCAGGGAATCCTCCTACGAGCAGTACTTC
TRBJ2-5 | TRBV2 | . | TRBD2 | CASSQLAEETQYF | TGTGCCAGCAGTCAGCTAGCGGAAGAGACCCAGTACTTC
TRBJ2-7 | TRBV2 | . | TRBD1 | CASRNRGDEQYF | TGTGCCAGCCGTAACAGGGGGGACGAGCAGTACTTC
TRBJ2-3 | TRBV10-3 | . | TRBD2 | CAIRGKAGANTDTQYF | TGTGCCATCAGGGGAAAAGCGGGAGCGAACACAGATACGCAGTATTTT
TRBJ1-2 | TRBV30 | . | TRBD1 | CAWSPGTGTYGYTF | TGTGCCTGGAGTCCCGGGACAGGGACCTATGGCTACACCTTC
TRBJ2-1 | TRBV10-3 | . | TRBD2 | CAIMRDPGTSVFF | TGTGCCATCATGAGGGACCCCGGGACTAGCGTGTTCTTC